Reported below is one TCR beta chain. The antigen is not known. The CDR3 is made up of 15 amino acids. V shed 1 base and J shed 6 bases, with 13 bases lying between them. From germline, CDR1 is SGHTA and CDR2 FQGTGA. The data stem from a study of cytomegalovirus exposure and HLA in healthy donors. The PCR made use of 60 Vbeta and 13 Jbeta primers. Clones were sequenced by immunoSEQ multiplex PCR, and TCRdb holds only the in-frame ones, with some missing. The top ten clones hold around 5% of a sample with 130,000 to 150,000 clones, approximately 80% of them seen once. Study-level points and caveats: Productive rates of about 90% or about 30% were seen for most TCR beta V segments in an earlier analysis. An analysis that was carried out later associated some 17,000 TCR beta sequences with HLA alleles at 0.05 false discovery rate. In a later analysis, TCR beta V- and J-gene trimming was associated with a missense DCLRE1C variant.

Samples came from healthy bone marrow donors. The rearrangement joins TRBV7-3 to TRBJ2-1; a weak D match, TRBD2 (6 bases). This receptor was identified in a male donor in good health and CMV-seronegative. Sequencing used PBMCs. CDR3 loop: CASSLRASASNEQFF. CDR3 DNA sequence: TGTGCCAGCAGCTTAAGGGCTAGCGCTTCCAATGAGCAGTTCTTC.